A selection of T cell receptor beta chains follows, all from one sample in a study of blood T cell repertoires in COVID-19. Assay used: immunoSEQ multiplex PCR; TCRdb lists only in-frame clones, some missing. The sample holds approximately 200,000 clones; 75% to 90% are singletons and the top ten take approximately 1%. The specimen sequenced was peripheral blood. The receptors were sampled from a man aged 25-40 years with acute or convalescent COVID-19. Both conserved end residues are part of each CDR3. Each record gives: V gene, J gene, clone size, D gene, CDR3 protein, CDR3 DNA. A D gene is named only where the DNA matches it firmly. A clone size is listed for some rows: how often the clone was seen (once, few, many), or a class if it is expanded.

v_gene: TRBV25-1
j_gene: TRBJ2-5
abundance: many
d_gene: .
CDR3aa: CASSAPQQDQETQYF
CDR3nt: TGTGCCAGCAGTGCGCCACAGCAGGACCAAGAGACCCAGTACTTC

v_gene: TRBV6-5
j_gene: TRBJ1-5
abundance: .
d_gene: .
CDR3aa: CASSRDSDQPQHF
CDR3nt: TGTGCCAGCAGCAGGGATTCCGATCAGCCCCAGCATTTT

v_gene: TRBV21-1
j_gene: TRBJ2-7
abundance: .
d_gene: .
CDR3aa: CASSKGLPGQHLEQYF
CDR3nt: TGTGCCAGCAGCAAAGGTCTGCCGGGACAGCATCTTGAGCAGTACTTC

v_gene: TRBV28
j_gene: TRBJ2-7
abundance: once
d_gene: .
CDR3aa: CASRNLPGQGLLAGAYEQYF
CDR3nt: TGTGCCAGCAGAAACCTTCCGGGACAGGGACTATTAGCGGGGGCCTACGAGCAGTACTTC

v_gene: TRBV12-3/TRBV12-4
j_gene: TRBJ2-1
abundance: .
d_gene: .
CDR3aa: CASSLVGGLFF
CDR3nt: TGTGCCAGCAGTTTAGTTGGCGGGTTGTTCTTC

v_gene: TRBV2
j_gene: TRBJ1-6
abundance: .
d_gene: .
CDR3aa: CASSAFGGRVDSPLHF
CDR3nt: TGTGCCAGCAGTGCCTTCGGCGGCAGGGTGGATTCACCCCTCCACTTT

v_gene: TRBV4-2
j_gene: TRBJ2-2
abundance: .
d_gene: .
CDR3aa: CASSPLRAGELFF
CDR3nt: TGTGCCAGCAGCCCGTTGAGGGCCGGGGAGCTGTTTTTT

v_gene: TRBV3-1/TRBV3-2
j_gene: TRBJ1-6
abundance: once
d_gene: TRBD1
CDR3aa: CASRQGTGVTPLHF
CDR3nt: TGTGCCAGCAGACAGGGGACAGGGGTTACACCCCTCCACTTT

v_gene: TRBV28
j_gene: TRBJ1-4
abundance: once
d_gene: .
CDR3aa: CASSFRHPKTGEKLFF
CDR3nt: TGTGCCAGCAGTTTTAGGCACCCTAAGACGGGTGAAAAACTGTTTTTT

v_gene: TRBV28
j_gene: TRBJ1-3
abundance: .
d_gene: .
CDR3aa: CASSFTGLGGNTIYF
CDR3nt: TGTGCCAGCAGTTTCACAGGGCTTGGAGGAAACACCATATATTTT

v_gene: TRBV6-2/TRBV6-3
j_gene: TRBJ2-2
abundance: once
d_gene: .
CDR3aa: CASSPSLFRVTGELFF
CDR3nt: TGTGCCAGCAGTCCCTCCCTCTTCAGGGTGACCGGGGAGCTGTTTTTT

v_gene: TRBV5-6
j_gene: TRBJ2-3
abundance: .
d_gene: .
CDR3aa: CASSLDQGFDTQYF
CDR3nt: TGTGCCAGCAGCTTGGATCAGGGGTTCGATACGCAGTATTTT

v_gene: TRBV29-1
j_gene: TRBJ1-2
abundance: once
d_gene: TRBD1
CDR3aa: CSATIPQGDYGYTF
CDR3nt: TGCAGCGCAACTATCCCCCAGGGGGACTATGGCTACACCTTC

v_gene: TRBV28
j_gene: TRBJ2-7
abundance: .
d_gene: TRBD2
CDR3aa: CASSLSGRSYEQYF
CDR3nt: TGTGCCAGCAGTTTATCCGGGAGGTCCTACGAGCAGTACTTC

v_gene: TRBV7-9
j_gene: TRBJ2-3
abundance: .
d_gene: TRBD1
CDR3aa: CASSLMTGNDQYF
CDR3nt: TGTGCCAGCAGCCTAATGACAGGGAATGACCAGTATTTT

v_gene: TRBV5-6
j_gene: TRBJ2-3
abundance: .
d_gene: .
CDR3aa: CASSFRGASTDTQYF
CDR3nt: TGTGCCAGCAGCTTTCGGGGGGCCAGCACAGATACGCAGTATTTT

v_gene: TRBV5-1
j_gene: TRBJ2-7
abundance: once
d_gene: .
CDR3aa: CASSLDPHRPREQYF
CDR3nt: TGCGCCAGCAGCTTGGATCCCCACAGACCTCGAGAGCAGTACTTC

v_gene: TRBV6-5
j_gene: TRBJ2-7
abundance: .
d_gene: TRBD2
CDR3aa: CASTSGTSYEQYF
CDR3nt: TGTGCCAGCACTAGCGGGACCTCCTACGAGCAGTACTTC

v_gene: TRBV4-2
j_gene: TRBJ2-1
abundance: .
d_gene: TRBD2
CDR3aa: CASSQLAGGPGEQFF
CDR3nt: TGTGCCAGCAGCCAACTAGCGGGAGGGCCTGGGGAGCAGTTCTTC

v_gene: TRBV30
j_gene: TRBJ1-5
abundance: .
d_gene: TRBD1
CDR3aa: CAWSWDRDQPQHF
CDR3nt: TGTGCCTGGAGTTGGGACAGGGATCAGCCCCAGCATTTT

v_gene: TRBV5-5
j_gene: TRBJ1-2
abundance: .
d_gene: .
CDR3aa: CASSLAAGGALNYGYTF
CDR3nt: TGTGCCAGCAGCTTGGCAGCGGGGGGGGCCCTCAACTATGGCTACACCTTC

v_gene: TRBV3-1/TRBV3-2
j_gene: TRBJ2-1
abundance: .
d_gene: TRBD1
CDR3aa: CASSRTGEVWGEQFF
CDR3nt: TGTGCCAGCAGCCGGACAGGGGAGGTCTGGGGTGAGCAGTTCTTC

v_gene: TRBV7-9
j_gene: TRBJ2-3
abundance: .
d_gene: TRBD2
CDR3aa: CASSLRLAGAMSTDTQYF
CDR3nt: TGTGCCAGCAGCTTACGGCTAGCGGGGGCCATGAGCACAGATACGCAGTATTTT

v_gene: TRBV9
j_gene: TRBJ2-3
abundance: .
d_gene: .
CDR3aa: CASSVGAVANTDTQYF
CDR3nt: TGTGCCAGCAGCGTAGGTGCAGTCGCCAACACAGATACGCAGTATTTT

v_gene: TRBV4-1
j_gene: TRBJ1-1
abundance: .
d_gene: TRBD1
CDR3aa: CASSPTFPGTGFETEAFF
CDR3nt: TGCGCCAGCAGCCCTACCTTTCCCGGGACAGGGTTCGAGACTGAAGCTTTCTTT

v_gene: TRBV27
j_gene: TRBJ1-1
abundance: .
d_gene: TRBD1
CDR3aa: CASSLSQRTGNTEAFF
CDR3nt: TGTGCCAGCAGTTTAAGTCAGCGGACAGGGAACACTGAAGCTTTCTTT

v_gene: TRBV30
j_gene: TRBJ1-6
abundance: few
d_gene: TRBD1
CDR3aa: CASKGWDRVSPLHF
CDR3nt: TGTGCCTCCAAGGGTTGGGACAGGGTTTCACCCCTCCACTTT

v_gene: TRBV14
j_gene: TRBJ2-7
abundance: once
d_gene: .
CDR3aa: CASSQGSSSYEQYF
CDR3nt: TGTGCCAGCAGCCAAGGATCTAGCTCCTACGAGCAGTACTTC

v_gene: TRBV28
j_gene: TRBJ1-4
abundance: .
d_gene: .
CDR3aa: CASSAPPRPRGLFF
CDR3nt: TGTGCCAGCAGTGCCCCCCCCAGGCCAAGGGGGCTGTTTTTT

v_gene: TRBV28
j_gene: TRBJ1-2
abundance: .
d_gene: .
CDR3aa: CASSSGINYGYTF
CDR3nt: TGTGCCAGCAGCTCCGGGATCAACTATGGCTACACCTTC

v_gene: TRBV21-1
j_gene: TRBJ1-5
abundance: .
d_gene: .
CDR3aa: CASSKDLADNQPQHF
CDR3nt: TGTGCCAGCAGCAAAGATTTGGCAGACAATCAGCCCCAGCATTTT

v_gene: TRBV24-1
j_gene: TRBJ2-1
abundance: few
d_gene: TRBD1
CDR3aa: CATSGLKGTGGYNEQFF
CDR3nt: TGTGCCACCAGTGGGCTAAAAGGGACAGGAGGATACAATGAGCAGTTCTTC

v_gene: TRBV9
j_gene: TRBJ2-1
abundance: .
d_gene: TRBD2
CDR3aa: CASSSLAGGPGNEQFF
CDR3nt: TGTGCCAGCAGCAGCTTAGCGGGAGGGCCGGGGAATGAGCAGTTCTTC

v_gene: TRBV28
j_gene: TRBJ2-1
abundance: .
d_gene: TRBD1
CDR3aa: CASSFGQGVNNEQFF
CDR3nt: TGTGCCAGCAGTTTCGGACAGGGGGTTAACAATGAGCAGTTCTTC

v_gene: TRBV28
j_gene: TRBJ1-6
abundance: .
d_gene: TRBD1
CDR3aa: CASKGPDRGWNSPLHF
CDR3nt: TGTGCCAGCAAAGGTCCGGACAGGGGATGGAATTCACCCCTCCACTTT

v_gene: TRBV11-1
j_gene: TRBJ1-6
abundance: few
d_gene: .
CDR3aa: CASSLQGGSPLHF
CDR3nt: TGTGCCAGCAGCTTGCAGGGAGGGTCACCCCTCCACTTT

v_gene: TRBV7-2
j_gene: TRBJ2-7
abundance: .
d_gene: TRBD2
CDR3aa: CASSLLGLTSGRYEQYF
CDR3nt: TGTGCCAGCAGCTTATTGGGGTTGACTAGCGGGAGGTACGAGCAGTACTTC

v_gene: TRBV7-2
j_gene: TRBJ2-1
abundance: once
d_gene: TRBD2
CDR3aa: CASSPSSGGLNKQFF
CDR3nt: TGTGCCAGCAGCCCCTCAAGCGGGGGGCTTAATAAGCAGTTCTTC

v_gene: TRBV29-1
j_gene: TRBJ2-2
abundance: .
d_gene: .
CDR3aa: CSVELGQVYTGELFF
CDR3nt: TGCAGCGTTGAGCTGGGGCAAGTATACACCGGGGAGCTGTTTTTT

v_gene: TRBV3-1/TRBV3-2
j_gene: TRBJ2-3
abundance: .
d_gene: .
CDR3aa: CASSQEIRRNADTQYF
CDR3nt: TGTGCCAGCAGCCAAGAGATTCGGAGGAACGCAGATACGCAGTATTTT

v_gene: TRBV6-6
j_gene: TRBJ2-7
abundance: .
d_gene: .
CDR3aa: CASIRGGQGSFYEQYF
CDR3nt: TGTGCCAGCATCCGGGGGGGACAGGGAAGTTTCTACGAGCAGTACTTC

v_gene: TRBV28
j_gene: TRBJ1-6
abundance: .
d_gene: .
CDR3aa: CASSPDSNSPLHF
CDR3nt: TGTGCCAGCAGTCCGGACAGTAATTCACCCCTCCACTTT

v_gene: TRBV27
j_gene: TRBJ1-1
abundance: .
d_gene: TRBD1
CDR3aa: CASRPTGVTEAFF
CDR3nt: TGTGCCAGCAGACCGACAGGGGTCACTGAAGCTTTCTTT

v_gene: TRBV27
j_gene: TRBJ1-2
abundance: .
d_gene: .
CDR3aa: CASSLEGANSYPYGYTF
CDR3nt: TGTGCCAGCAGTTTAGAAGGGGCGAACTCTTACCCCTATGGCTACACCTTC

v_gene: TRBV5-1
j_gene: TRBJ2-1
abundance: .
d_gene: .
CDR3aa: CASSLSFRRLTGEGNEQFF
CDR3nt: TGCGCCAGCAGCTTGTCCTTTCGAAGGCTGACAGGAGAAGGAAATGAGCAGTTCTTC

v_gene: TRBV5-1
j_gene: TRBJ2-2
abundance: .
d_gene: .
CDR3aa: CASSVYLTGELFF
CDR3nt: TGCGCCAGCAGCGTTTATCTGACCGGGGAGCTGTTTTTT

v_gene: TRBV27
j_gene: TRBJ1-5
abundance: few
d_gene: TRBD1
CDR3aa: CASSWDRGTPCNQPQHF
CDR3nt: TGTGCCAGCAGCTGGGACAGGGGGACCCCTTGCAATCAGCCCCAGCATTTT

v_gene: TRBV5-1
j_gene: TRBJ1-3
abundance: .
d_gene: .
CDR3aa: CASSQAAGNTIYF
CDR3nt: TGCGCCAGCAGCCAAGCCGCTGGAAACACCATATATTTT

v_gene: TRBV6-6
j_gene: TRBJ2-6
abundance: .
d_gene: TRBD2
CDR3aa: CAIAGGPGGANVLTF
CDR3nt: TGTGCTATAGCGGGGGGGCCAGGTGGGGCCAACGTCCTGACTTTC

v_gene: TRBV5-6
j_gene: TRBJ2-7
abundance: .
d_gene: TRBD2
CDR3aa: CASSSSGTSGHYEQYF
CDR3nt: TGTGCCAGCAGCTCCTCCGGGACTAGCGGACACTACGAGCAGTACTTC